What follows are 11 T cell receptor beta chains derived from one specimen sequenced in a study of cytomegalovirus exposure and HLA in healthy donors. PCR employed 60 Vbeta and 13 Jbeta primers. The table came from immunoSEQ multiplex PCR; TCRdb's copy has only in-frame clones and leaves some out. The sample has some 150,000 clones; 65% to 75% are singletons. The sequencing sample was made of PBMCs. These receptors came from a human donor in good health.

The chain recombines TRBV2 with TRBJ2-1; TRBD2 matches at 7 bases. After removal of 6 bases from V and 4 bases from J, the junction contained 6 bases not matched to a gene. This CDR3 has 14 residues. CDR1 and CDR2 from the germline V gene are SNHLY and FYNNEI. CDR3 in amino acids: CASSPLAEYNEQFF. The CDR3 DNA is TGTGCCAGCAGCCCGCTAGCGGAATACAATGAGCAGTTCTTC.

The chain uses TRBV5-1 and TRBJ2-5, with 9 bases that match TRBD2. From germline, CDR1 is SGHRS and CDR2 YFSETQ. The trim removed 4 bases at V and 2 bases at J, leaving 15 bases unmatched. There are 18 residues in the CDR3. CDR3 residues: CASSRGVRASGVQETQYF. CDR3 nucleotide sequence: TGCGCCAGCAGCCGCGGGGTTCGCGCTAGCGGGGTTCAAGAGACCCAGTACTTC.

The rearrangement joins TRBV30 to TRBJ2-5, with D maybe TRBD1 (6 bases). The length of the CDR3 is 14 residues. V was clipped by 0 bases and J by 4 bases, with 12 bases between them. The germline V gene encodes CDR1 GTSNPN and CDR2 SVGIG (reference sequence). DNA of the CDR3: TGTGCCTGGAGTGTTTCAGGGGTTGGAGAGACCCAGTACTTC. This encodes CAWSVSGVGETQYF.

The chain links TRBV20-1 to TRBJ1-1, with a possible D match to TRBD1 (6 bases). Germline values: CDR1 DFQATT, CDR2 SNEGSKA (reference sequence). The CDR3 runs 11 residues. V was trimmed by 5 bases and J by 9 bases, leaving 13 bases between them. The CDR3 spells CSAQQGSKAFF. The CDR3 DNA reads as TGCAGTGCTCAACAGGGCAGCAAAGCTTTCTTT.

V is TRBV15 and J is TRBJ2-5, with a weak D call TRBD1 (6 bases). V lost 5 bases and J lost 4, with 23 bases in between. CDR1 LNHNV and CDR2 YYDKDF come from the germline V gene (reference sequence). There are 17 residues in the CDR3. The CDR3, as DNA: TGTGCCACCAGCGGATCCACCAGGGGTGGGTTTCGAGAGACCCAGTACTTC. Translated, it gives CATSGSTRGGFRETQYF.

This clone has a single count. The chain employs TRBV10-3 and TRBJ1-1; possible D gene TRBD1, 6 bases. The CDR3 has 15 amino acids. Germline V CDR1 and CDR2: ENHRY, SYGVKD. V gave up 5 bases and J gave up 4 bases, with 17 bases separating them. CDR3 protein: CAISPRVGASTEAFF. CDR3 in DNA: TGTGCCATCAGTCCAAGGGTGGGGGCAAGCACTGAAGCTTTCTTT.

The chain couples TRBV27 to TRBJ2-2, with D possibly TRBD2 on 5 matching bases. V lost 7 bases and J 4 bases, leaving 16 bases between the germline ends. CDR1 is MNHEY, CDR2 SMNVEV, per germline (reference sequence). CDR3 length equals 15 residues. CDR3 nucleotide sequence: TGTGCCAGCACCTCCCGGGAATGGGGCACCGGGGAGCTGTTTTTT. This sequence encodes CASTSREWGTGELFF.

This chain uses TRBV7-8 with TRBJ2-2; D not certain. CDR3 length: 16 amino acids. V was trimmed by 5 bases and J by 1 base, leaving 14 bases between them. Germline assignment: CDR1 SGHVS and CDR2 FQNEAQ. In DNA, the CDR3 is TGTGCCAGCAGCGCCGTGAGTCAGCGGAACACCGGGGAGCTGTTTTTT. Protein product: CASSAVSQRNTGELFF. The complete variable domain, with remaining parts taken from reference TRBV7-8 and TRBJ2-2, reads GAGVSQSPRYKVAKRGQDVALRCDPISGHVSLFWYQQALGQGPEFLTYFQNEAQLDKSGLPSDRFFAERPEGSVSTLKIQRTQQEDSAVYLCASSAVSQRNTGELFFGEGSRLTVL.

The chain is built from TRBV5-1 and TRBJ1-2; 7 positions match TRBD1. The germline CDR1 and CDR2 sequences are SGHRS and YFSETQ. With 0 bases clipped from V and 4 bases from J, the junction kept 6 bases outside the gene matches. CDR3 size: 15 residues. The CDR3 nucleotides are TGCGCCAGCAGCTTGGCTGACAGGGCCCTCTATGGCTACACCTTC. Its protein product is CASSLADRALYGYTF.

The count of this clone is one. The chain joins TRBV7-6 to TRBJ1-3; the D is unclear. V was pared by 1 base and J by 0 bases, with 10 bases between. CDR1 and CDR2 (germline): SGHVS, FNYEAQ. This CDR3 is 16 amino acids long. For the CDR3, the DNA is TGTGCCAGCAGCTTAGTGGCGGCAACCTCTGGAAACACCATATATTTT. Translating it yields CASSLVAATSGNTIYF.

Here the CDR3 reads CASSDSRGYTF. CDR3 bases: TGTGCCAGCAGTGACTCGAGGGGCTACACCTTC. The J gene is TRBJ1-2, the V gene TRBV6-4; no definite D call. The CDR3 extends over 11 amino acids. Trimming took off 0 bases at V and 8 bases at J, with 4 bases between the two ends. The germline V gene has CDR1 MRHNA and CDR2 SNTAGT.